What follows are 23 T cell receptor beta chains derived from one specimen sequenced in a study of T cells in Graves' hyperthyroidism and ophthalmopathy. RNA transcripts yielded amplified TCR beta CDR3 regions. The HTBI set primed first-round TCR CDR3 RT-PCR. Each CDR3 protein gets one entry after TCRdb re-called the multiplex PCR reads with MiXCR. In the table there are hundreds of thousands of distinct CDR3 sequences, 14% of which are singletons. Sequencing was performed on blood. Receptors originate from a woman younger than 35 with Graves' hyperthyroidism.

This clonotype appeared many times. This chain joins TRBV7-8 and TRBJ1-5; 10 bases line up with TRBD1. Germline lookup yields CDR1 SGHVS and CDR2 FQNEAQ. The CDR3 covers 14 residues. The V segment lost 5 bases and the J segment 9 bases; nucleotides outside the gene matches: 7. The CDR3 coding sequence is TGTGCCAGCAGCCTGGACAGGGGGGATGGGCCCCAGCATTTT. It is translated as CASSLDRGDGPQHF.

V is TRBV24-1 and J is TRBJ2-4; TRBD1 is a possible D gene (6 bases). Looked up from germline, CDR1 is KGHDR and CDR2 is SFDVKD. The V end lost 7 bases, the J end lost 7 bases, and 16 bases lay between the germline ends. The CDR3 is 14 amino acids. This CDR3 reads CATSEGRGSNIQYF. CDR3 DNA sequence: TGTGCCACCAGCGAAGGCAGGGGAAGCAACATTCAGTACTTC.

In this sample, this clonotype turned up many times. V usage is TRBV28 and J usage is TRBJ1-2; D may be TRBD1 (5 bases). Germline CDR1 is MDHEN and CDR2 is SYDVKM. The CDR3 consists of 15 residues. The V and J ends lost 3 bases and 3 bases respectively, with 14 bases between them. CDR3 sequence reads: CASSLGGGPDYGYTF. CDR3 coding DNA: TGTGCCAGCAGTTTGGGGGGAGGGCCGGACTATGGCTACACCTTC.

The chain has TRBV6-5 and TRBJ1-4; 8 nucleotides agree with TRBD1. V lost 0 bases to trimming and J lost 5 bases; unmatched junction nucleotides: 5. Per germline, CDR1 MNHEY and CDR2 SVGAGI. The CDR3 covers 16 residues. Here the CDR3 reads CASSYSNRGINEKLFF. CDR3 nucleotides: TGTGCCAGCAGTTACTCAAACAGGGGGATAAATGAAAAACTGTTTTTT.

Concerning this clonotype: With a much larger clone just one base away, this may be a read error. This chain uses TRBV18 with TRBJ2-7; 8 nucleotides agree with TRBD2. Germline CDR1 KGHSH, CDR2 LQKENI. The CDR3 has 14 amino acids. The ends lost 3 bases at V and 5 bases at J; junction bases unmatched: 6. CDR3 residues: CASSPTSGIHEQYF. The CDR3 DNA reads TGTGCCAGCTCACCCACTAGCGGCATCCACGAGCAGTACTTC. The whole variable domain, filled in from reference TRBV18 and TRBJ2-7, reads NAGVMQNPRHLVRRRGQEARLRCSPMKGHSHVYWYRQLPEEGLKFMVYLQKENIIDESGMPKERFSAEFPKEGPSILRIQQVVRGDSAAYFCASSPTSGIHEQYFGPGTRLTVT.

The V and J genes are TRBV19 and TRBJ1-1; TRBD1 agrees at 7 bases. The germline CDR1 and CDR2 sequences are LNHDA and SQIVND (reference sequence). The CDR3 sequence is 13 residues long. Trimming removed 5 bases from V and 6 bases from J; junction bases left unmatched: 6. CDR3 DNA sequence: TGTGCCAGTAGTGACAGGGAGAGGGCTGAAGCTTTCTTT. It encodes CASSDRERAEAFF.

The chain joins TRBV7-2 to TRBJ2-1, with 10 nucleotides matching TRBD2. The junction had 4 bases not matched to a gene; V was cut back by 1 base and J by 4 bases. This CDR3 region has 16 residues. Germline V lookup: CDR1 SGHTA, CDR2 FQGNSA. CDR3 in amino acids: CASSLDGLAEYNEQFF. The CDR3 nucleotides read TGTGCCAGCAGCTTAGACGGACTAGCGGAGTACAATGAGCAGTTCTTC.

CDR3 sequence (DNA): TGTGCCTGGAGACAGGGGATTTACGAGCAGTACTTC. Its translation: CAWRQGIYEQYF. The genes are TRBV30 and TRBJ2-7, with TRBD1 matching 7 bases. With V trimmed by 3 bases and J by 4 bases, 3 bases remained unmatched. The CDR3 extends over 12 amino acids. The germline V gene has CDR1 GTSNPN and CDR2 SVGIG (reference sequence).

This clonotype showed up just once. This rearrangement joins TRBV9 to TRBJ1-1, with TRBD1 as a possible D gene (6 bases). Trimming removed 3 bases at V and 1 base at J, with 10 bases between. The CDR3 is 14 residues long. CDR1 and CDR2 from the germline V gene are SGDLS and YYNGEE. This CDR3 is CASSASTGNTEAFF. DNA of the CDR3: TGTGCCAGCAGCGCCTCGACAGGGAACACTGAAGCTTTCTTT.

This clonotype was detected ten times or more. The chain has TRBV24-1 and TRBJ1-3; D is unclear. The CDR3 length is 16 residues. Trimming shortened V by 4 bases and J by 0 bases, and 12 bases separated the two germline ends. Germline assignment: CDR1 KGHDR and CDR2 SFDVKD. For the CDR3, the DNA is TGTGCCACCAGTGAACTCCGAGTCCGCTCTGGAAACACCATATATTTT. Translating gives CATSELRVRSGNTIYF.

This clonotype was counted at least ten times. The CDR3 loop reads CASSLASAAYSNEQFF. The CDR3 coding sequence is TGTGCCAGCAGCTTAGCGTCGGCAGCCTACTCCAATGAGCAGTTCTTC. V is TRBV7-9 and J is TRBJ2-1; no clear D. The germline V gene encodes CDR1 SEHNR and CDR2 FQNEAQ (reference sequence). The CDR3 runs 16 residues. V lost 0 bases to trimming and J lost 6 bases, with 15 bases between them.

The sample holds many counts of this clonotype. The rearrangement links TRBV28 to TRBJ2-2; TRBD1 aligns across 7 bases. CDR3 length equals 17 residues. The V gene end was trimmed by 5 bases and the J gene end by 3 bases; junction bases not matched to a gene: 12. In germline, CDR1 is MDHEN, CDR2 SYDVKM. The CDR3 coding sequence is TGTGCCAGCAGTAATGCTAGGGGGCAGCGACACACCGGGGAGCTGTTTTTT. Its protein product is CASSNARGQRHTGELFF. Complete variable domain (other parts from reference TRBV28 and TRBJ2-2): DVKVTQSSRYLVKRTGEKVFLECVQDMDHENMFWYRQDPGLGLRLIYFSYDVKMKEKGDIPEGYSVSREKKERFSLILESASTNQTSMYLCASSNARGQRHTGELFFGEGSRLTVL.

Ten or more counts support this clonotype. The chain links TRBV30 to TRBJ1-5, with D perhaps matching TRBD1 (5 bases). Trimming removed 0 bases at V and 4 bases at J, with 7 bases between. CDR1 is GTSNPN and CDR2 is SVGIG in the germline V gene (reference sequence). The CDR3 has 13 amino acids. The CDR3 protein is CAWSVHRNQPQHF. The DNA of the CDR3 is TGTGCCTGGAGTGTACACAGGAATCAGCCCCAGCATTTT.

This clonotype was counted a few times. CDR3 amino acids: CASSRQGISEQFF. CDR3 nucleotides: TGTGCCAGCAGCCGACAGGGGATAAGTGAGCAGTTCTTC. This chain uses TRBV12-3 or TRBV12-4 with TRBJ2-1; 8 bases fit TRBD1. V gave up 6 bases and J gave up 9 bases; unmatched junction bases: 7. The CDR3 is 13 residues long.

V is TRBV28 and J is TRBJ2-7; D unresolved. There are 14 residues in the CDR3. Germline V lookup: CDR1 MDHEN, CDR2 SYDVKM. The V and J ends lost 1 base and 3 bases respectively, with 10 bases between them. The CDR3 DNA sequence: TGTGCCAGCAGTTTATATGGCGAATACTACGAGCAGTACTTC. This translates into CASSLYGEYYEQYF.

The chain links TRBV28 to TRBJ2-5, with 7 bases matching TRBD2. V was clipped by 6 bases and J by 13 bases; unmatched bases: 14. Looked up from germline, CDR1 is MDHEN and CDR2 is SYDVKM. The CDR3 spans 13 residues. CDR3 bases: TGTGCCAGCAGCCGTCTCTCGGCGGGAGAGGTGTACTTC. This codes for CASSRLSAGEVYF.

This clonotype was seen ten or more times. The chain combines TRBV4-3 with TRBJ2-7; a possible D gene is TRBD2 (5 bases). Germline CDR1 LGHNA, CDR2 YSLEER. The CDR3 is 14 amino acids. Trimming removed 4 bases from V and 7 bases from J, with 17 bases in between. CDR3: CASSPRAPGWEQYF. CDR3 coding DNA: TGCGCCAGCAGCCCCCGAGCCCCGGGATGGGAGCAGTACTTC.

This clonotype was counted between two and nine times. The chain couples TRBV18 to TRBJ2-2; 14 nucleotides line up with TRBD2. CDR1 is KGHSH and CDR2 is LQKENI in the germline V gene. The V gene end was trimmed by 3 bases and the J gene end by 7 bases; junction bases not matched to a gene: 7. The CDR3 is made up of 17 amino acids. For the CDR3, the DNA is TGTGCCAGCTCACCCGGGACTAGCGGGAGAGTTGGCGGGGAGCTGTTTTTT. It yields the protein CASSPGTSGRVGGELFF.

This clonotype was seen a handful of times. V usage is TRBV28 and J usage is TRBJ2-3; D unresolved. From germline, CDR1 is MDHEN and CDR2 SYDVKM. The CDR3 length is 13 residues. V shed 7 bases and J shed 2 bases, with 10 bases lying between them. CDR3 residues: CASKSEYTDTQYF. The CDR3 coding sequence is TGTGCCAGCAAGTCGGAATACACAGATACGCAGTATTTT.

In this sample, this clonotype turned up once. This rearrangement joins TRBV4-2 to TRBJ2-5; TRBD1 is a possible D gene (5 bases). The CDR3 sequence is 15 residues long. V was pared by 1 base and J by 9 bases, with 18 bases between. Germline V gene data show CDR1 as LGHNA and CDR2 as YNFKEQ. The CDR3, as DNA: TGTGCCAGCAGCCAAGGGTCCCAGGGATACGAGGCCCAGTACTTC. It yields the protein CASSQGSQGYEAQYF.

The gene calls are TRBV7-9 and TRBJ2-1, with TRBD2 matching 8 bases. The germline V gene has CDR1 SEHNR and CDR2 FQNEAQ (reference sequence). The CDR3 is 17 residues long. The V gene end was trimmed by 8 bases and the J gene end by 0 bases; junction bases not matched to a gene: 12. CDR3 nucleotides: TGTGCCAGCTCACCCCTCCGGGAGGGGCGCTCCTACAATGAGCAGTTCTTC. Translating it yields CASSPLREGRSYNEQFF.

This clonotype was observed a few times. This rearrangement joins TRBV6-1 to TRBJ1-5; D uncertain. The CDR3 length is 14 residues. From germline, CDR1 is MNHNS and CDR2 SASEGT. V was cut by 5 bases and J by 3 bases, with 11 bases left in between. Here the CDR3 reads CASSPQEYNQPQHF. In nucleotides, the CDR3 is TGTGCCAGCAGTCCGCAGGAGTACAATCAGCCCCAGCATTTT.

This clonotype occurred many times. The chain is built from TRBV12-3 or TRBV12-4 and TRBJ2-3, with TRBD2 identical over 7 bases. The length of the CDR3 is 14 residues. Unmatched junction bases numbered 8, after V lost 5 bases and J lost 6 bases. The CDR3 is CASSRTRSADTQYF. The CDR3 DNA sequence: TGTGCCAGCAGTAGGACTAGGAGTGCCGATACGCAGTATTTT.